The clone carrying this T cell receptor (beta chain) was detected a few times. Its target is not known. Its ends do not fully match the called genes, so a read error is possible. The data derive from a study of T cell repertoires in cytomegalovirus infection. Study-wide background: Matching HLA type and CMV infection were both indicated by public TCR beta signatures. General study points: Frequencies of public TCR beta families were cumulated, and this identified carriers of CMV plus the relevant HLA.

Via MiXCR, TCRdb re-called the reads, giving one row per CDR3 protein. The data contain hundreds of thousands of distinct CDR3 sequences, roughly 33% of them singletons. The CDR3 runs 13 residues. CDR1 is SGHVS and CDR2 is FNYEAQ in the germline V gene. Here the sequenced sample was cultured CD8+ T cells from PBMCs, taken from culture after CMV antigen stimulation. V usage is TRBV7-6 and J usage is TRBJ2-7; tentative D call: TRBD2 (6 bases). The source of this sequence is a human donor in good health (CMV status not recorded). Some clones in this sample may be carry-over from other donors' samples. CDR3 region: CASSLAVTDEQYF. CDR3 DNA: TGTGCTAGCAGCTTAGCGGTCACGGACGAGCAGTACTTC.